The subject of this entry is one T cell receptor (beta chain). Its antigen has not been determined. Nothing much larger sits one base from this clone, and base qualities are not available. This specimen belongs to a study of shared clonotypes between healthy human individuals (dated by TCRdb to the early 2020s). Regarding the complete study: Two women and a few men aged 18 to 49 years were included in the cohort. For each donor, CD4 naive and CD4 memory were each run on three plates, CD8 naive on two plates, and CD8 memory on one plate. Libraries were prepared and TCR repertoires were sequenced by different laboratories using diverse techniques, in order to increase sequencing depth and limit assay-specific biases. To estimate repertoire size and how much clonotype sharing occurs between individuals, the study deeply sequenced the blood TCR repertoires of about five healthy adults. Per donor, leukapheresis produced somewhere between about 0.9 and 9.5 billion PBMCs.

The donors were healthy, HIV-negative adults who had no recently reported acute infections or vaccinations. Only Caucasian adults living in Nashville, Tennessee, USA were represented among the donors. The CD8 memory samples were a combination of magnetically selected CD45RO+ cells and CCR7-negative CD45RA+ effector memory (TemRA) cells. Blood was obtained by leukapheresis, after which PBMCs were separated by Ficoll-Histopaque density gradient centrifugation and cryopreserved in liquid nitrogen vapor phase. Analytical flow cytometry was used to check the purity and quantity of each magnetically sorted T cell population. Genomic DNA was isolated from every sorted fraction and measured by UV absorbance on a Nanodrop 2000c. The CDR3, cysteine through phenylalanine, is 15 amino acids long. Only the CDR3 part of the read is kept: 45 bases, read in frame from the first base. V and J are trimmed by 6 bases and 2 bases, and the gene matches miss 7 bases of the junction. CDR1 and CDR2 (SNHLY, FYNNEI) derive from the germline V gene.

Broad study findings and their caveats: The small number of donors limited the genetic and exposure-history diversity represented. Rarefaction of sorted-subset datasets indicated incomplete sequencing despite the large sequencing depth. Compared with non-shared clonotypes, the clonotypes found in all four sorted-subset donors had higher generation probabilities. Around 5.4% of naive CD4, roughly 3.6% of naive CD8, about 2.1% of memory CD4, and about 0.4% of memory CD8 clonotypes were shared across several donors. Pairwise subsampling led to the expectation that sequencing depth would affect the degree of clonotype sharing among donors. Naive subsets generally had larger estimated clonotype richness than memory subsets. Sampling was limited to blood, and TCR repertoires in tissue likely differ from TCR repertoires in blood.

Using the deep immunoSEQ assay, TCR CDR3 regions were amplified from genomic DNA by multiplex PCR. For each cell subset, the extracted genomic DNA was distributed evenly across all wells of several immunoSEQ 96-well plates, and each plate served as one replicate. For sorted subsets, about 0.2 ug genomic DNA, equal to 25,000 to 35,000 T cell genomes, was loaded into each replicate PCR. The purified libraries were quantified using a Qubit 3.0 fluorometer, sized with a Bioanalyzer 2100, and then quantified again using the KAPA Library Quantification kit. Every immunoSEQ 96-well plate was sequenced on a dedicated single-read 150-cycle Illumina NextSeq 550 flow cell. Under the source paper's analysis protocol: Because the immunoSEQ output held only junctional sequences and lacked quality scores, the filtering could not match the filtering applied to full-length reads. Sequences were annotated with PyIR, a Python wrapper for IgBLAST v1.9, and V/J genes and CDR3 were assigned using IMGT germline references. Reads were removed for weak V/J assignments (E-value above 1e-6), missing CDR3, stop codons, out-of-frame junctions, or ambiguous translated residues. V3J clonotypes were defined as sequences sharing the same inferred V gene, J gene, and CDR3 amino acid sequence. The percentage overlap between two repertoires was calculated by dividing the number of shared unique clonotypes by the size of the smaller repertoire. Repertoire richness was assessed with RTK rarefaction, the Chao1 estimator, and Recon v2.1 estimates of unobserved clonotypes. OLGA was used to compute generation probabilities for all TCRbeta clonotypes that the gDNA method yielded from a few donors. In its TCRdb copy, this immuneACCESS table keeps in-frame sequences only and misses some clones. Where compared with another copy, unresolved V genes explain less than half of these, and the others have no known cause. V and J calls and clone size are copied from that table; D and trimming were computed from the DNA. The sample table holds about 380,000 clones, of which around 96% were seen once. Around 0.3% of the sample lies in the top ten.

The sequencing sample was made of memory CD8+ T cells sorted from blood. The sample's cell subset or site label, decoded: CD45RO+ cells pooled with CCR7-negative TemRA cells. The clonotype originates from a man in his thirties or forties in good health. Recombination connected TRBV2 to TRBJ1-5, and 7 junctional nucleotides match TRBD1. The nucleotide sequence is TGTGCCAGCAGACGCACTACAGGGGGCAATCAGCCCCAGCATTTT. This codes for CASRRTTGGNQPQHF.